These T cell receptor beta chains were read from a single sample in a study of blood T cell repertoires in COVID-19. Repertoires were generated with immunoSEQ multiplex PCR, while TCRdb's copy carries only in-frame clones and drops some. The sample records 150,000 or so clones, 75% to 85% being singletons. Input material: peripheral blood. Receptors originate from a woman between 65 and 79 years old with COVID-19, enrolled during active disease. CDR3s include the opening cysteine and the closing phenylalanine or tryptophan. The D gene is left open where the match is weak. Some rows mark clone size as missing; the rest say once, few, many or name a class of expanded clone.

d_gene: TRBD1; v_gene: TRBV7-2; j_gene: TRBJ2-2; abundance: -; CDR3nt: TGTGCCAGCAGCACGTGGACAGGTGGTACCACCGGGGAGCTGTTTTTT; CDR3aa: CASSTWTGGTTGELFF
d_gene: TRBD1; v_gene: TRBV6-6; j_gene: TRBJ1-6; abundance: -; CDR3nt: TGTGCCACCTCAGGGGGCGATAATTCACCCCTCCACTTT; CDR3aa: CATSGGDNSPLHF
d_gene: -; v_gene: TRBV7-6; j_gene: TRBJ1-3; abundance: -; CDR3nt: TGTGCCAGCAGCCTCCAGCCGGTACTGGGGAGTGGAAACACCATATATTTT; CDR3aa: CASSLQPVLGSGNTIYF
d_gene: TRBD1; v_gene: TRBV7-2; j_gene: TRBJ1-2; abundance: -; CDR3nt: TGTGCCAGCAGCCCCTCGACAGGGTCCAACTATGGCTACACCTTC; CDR3aa: CASSPSTGSNYGYTF
d_gene: TRBD1; v_gene: TRBV28; j_gene: TRBJ1-2; abundance: -; CDR3nt: TGTGCCAGCAGTTTAAGTGGGACAGGGACTGGGAAAGGCTACACCTTC; CDR3aa: CASSLSGTGTGKGYTF
d_gene: -; v_gene: TRBV7-3; j_gene: TRBJ2-5; abundance: once; CDR3nt: TGTGCCAGCAGGTTAGCGGACCAAGAGACCCAGTACTTC; CDR3aa: CASRLADQETQYF
d_gene: -; v_gene: TRBV10-3; j_gene: TRBJ2-5; abundance: -; CDR3nt: TGTGCCATCAGTGAGAGTGCGGTCGAGACCCAGTACTTC; CDR3aa: CAISESAVETQYF
d_gene: -; v_gene: TRBV7-9; j_gene: TRBJ1-4; abundance: few; CDR3nt: TGTGCCAGCAGCCCGGGAGTTCTAACTAATGAAAAACTGTTTTTT; CDR3aa: CASSPGVLTNEKLFF
d_gene: -; v_gene: TRBV2; j_gene: TRBJ1-5; abundance: -; CDR3nt: TGTGCCAGCAGTGAGCAAGGCGGGAATCAGCCCCAGCATTTT; CDR3aa: CASSEQGGNQPQHF
d_gene: TRBD1; v_gene: TRBV6-2/TRBV6-3; j_gene: TRBJ1-5; abundance: few; CDR3nt: TGTGCCAGCAGTTCGACAGGGACCAATCAGCCCCAGCATTTT; CDR3aa: CASSSTGTNQPQHF
d_gene: TRBD1; v_gene: TRBV7-2; j_gene: TRBJ1-2; abundance: few; CDR3nt: TGTGCCAGCAGCCCGGGACAGGGGGCCAGTGGGCTTGGCTACACCTTC; CDR3aa: CASSPGQGASGLGYTF
d_gene: -; v_gene: TRBV7-8; j_gene: TRBJ2-3; abundance: -; CDR3nt: TGTGCCAGCACCCCCGCGGGACTTGTGACAGATACGCAGTATTTT; CDR3aa: CASTPAGLVTDTQYF
d_gene: -; v_gene: TRBV18; j_gene: TRBJ2-1; abundance: -; CDR3nt: TGTGCCAGCTCACTTCCGGGACATCCTCCATGGCATAATGAGCAGTTCTTC; CDR3aa: CASSLPGHPPWHNEQFF
d_gene: -; v_gene: TRBV9; j_gene: TRBJ1-6; abundance: once; CDR3nt: TGTGCCAGCAGCGTAGCGGCAGGGGCTCAATCACCCCTCCACTTT; CDR3aa: CASSVAAGAQSPLHF
d_gene: -; v_gene: TRBV30; j_gene: TRBJ1-6; abundance: -; CDR3nt: TGTGCCTGGAGTGAATCGGGGGTGGGTTCACCCCTCCACTTT; CDR3aa: CAWSESGVGSPLHF
d_gene: -; v_gene: TRBV5-5; j_gene: TRBJ2-3; abundance: -; CDR3nt: TGTGCCAGCAGCTTCCGCGGGGTGACTAGCACAGATACGCAGTATTTT; CDR3aa: CASSFRGVTSTDTQYF
d_gene: -; v_gene: TRBV7-9; j_gene: TRBJ1-1; abundance: -; CDR3nt: TGTGCCAGCAGCTTCGGGGGGGGAATGAACACTGAAGCTTTCTTT; CDR3aa: CASSFGGGMNTEAFF
d_gene: -; v_gene: TRBV21-1; j_gene: TRBJ2-7; abundance: -; CDR3nt: TGTGCCAGCAGCAAGGGGACAGTTTGGCAGAGATTCTACGAGCAGTACTTC; CDR3aa: CASSKGTVWQRFYEQYF
d_gene: -; v_gene: TRBV28; j_gene: TRBJ1-1; abundance: -; CDR3nt: TGTGCCAGCAGTTTACCTCATCCAGGGACTGAAGCTTTCTTT; CDR3aa: CASSLPHPGTEAFF
d_gene: TRBD1; v_gene: TRBV18; j_gene: TRBJ1-6; abundance: -; CDR3nt: TGTGCCAGCTCGCAACAGGGGGCGGAATCACCCCTCCACTTT; CDR3aa: CASSQQGAESPLHF
d_gene: TRBD2; v_gene: TRBV6-5; j_gene: TRBJ2-7; abundance: -; CDR3nt: TGTGCCAGCAGTCTAGGGGACTACTTCGAGCAGTACTTC; CDR3aa: CASSLGDYFEQYF
d_gene: -; v_gene: TRBV4-2; j_gene: TRBJ1-4; abundance: -; CDR3nt: TGTGCCAGCAGCCAAGATTACACCCAACTGTTTTTT; CDR3aa: CASSQDYTQLFF
d_gene: -; v_gene: TRBV7-9; j_gene: TRBJ2-5; abundance: few; CDR3nt: TGTGCCAGCAGCTTAGCGGGGGGAGAGACCCAGTACTTC; CDR3aa: CASSLAGGETQYF
d_gene: -; v_gene: TRBV6-6; j_gene: TRBJ1-4; abundance: -; CDR3nt: TGTGCCAGCAGTTCGCCTCGGGGGGAAAAACTGTTTTTT; CDR3aa: CASSSPRGEKLFF
d_gene: TRBD2; v_gene: TRBV7-3; j_gene: TRBJ2-1; abundance: -; CDR3nt: TGTGCCAGCAGCTTAACATGGACTAGCGACAATGAGCAGTTCTTC; CDR3aa: CASSLTWTSDNEQFF
d_gene: -; v_gene: TRBV20-1; j_gene: TRBJ1-2; abundance: few; CDR3nt: TGCAGTGCCCCCACCGCAGTTTCCTACACCTTC; CDR3aa: CSAPTAVSYTF
d_gene: TRBD1; v_gene: TRBV5-4; j_gene: TRBJ2-5; abundance: -; CDR3nt: TGTGCCAGCAGCCTTACAGGGGGGAAGGGCCAAGAGACCCAGTACTTC; CDR3aa: CASSLTGGKGQETQYF
d_gene: -; v_gene: TRBV27; j_gene: TRBJ2-3; abundance: -; CDR3nt: TGTGCCAGCAGTGCGCGGACTACCTATAGCACAGATACGCAGTATTTT; CDR3aa: CASSARTTYSTDTQYF